These 8 T cell receptor beta chains were sequenced from one sample in a study of blood T cell repertoires in COVID-19. Clones were sequenced by immunoSEQ multiplex PCR, and TCRdb holds only the in-frame ones, with some missing. The sample yields a few hundred thousand clones, about 83% seen once. Sequences were obtained from peripheral blood. The receptors were sampled from a man aged 25 to 45 who had recovered from COVID-19.

J is TRBJ2-3 and V is TRBV29-1; D is ambiguous. V shed 5 bases and J shed 2 bases, with 11 bases lying between them. Germline assignment: CDR1 SQVTM and CDR2 ANQGSEA. The CDR3 length is 13 residues. In nucleotides, the CDR3 is TGCAGCGTTCTGCAGGATTTCACAGATACGCAGTATTTT. Protein: CSVLQDFTDTQYF.

The V call is TRBV28, the J call TRBJ2-1; D gene unclear. Trimming took 5 bases from V and 5 from J, leaving 13 bases between them. In germline, CDR1 is MDHEN, CDR2 SYDVKM. This CDR3 contains 14 residues. CDR3 in DNA: TGTGCCAGCAGTGGGCAGAACCTTGACAATGAGCAGTTCTTC. Its translation is CASSGQNLDNEQFF. Variable domain in full (rest from reference TRBV28 and TRBJ2-1): DVKVTQSSRYLVKRTGEKVFLECVQDMDHENMFWYRQDPGLGLRLIYFSYDVKMKEKGDIPEGYSVSREKKERFSLILESASTNQTSMYLCASSGQNLDNEQFFGPGTRLTVL.

The J gene is TRBJ2-2, the V gene TRBV25-1; maybe TRBD1 (5 bases). CDR1 and CDR2 (germline): MGHDK, SYGVNS. The ends were cut back, 5 bases at V and 0 bases at J, with 7 bases in the middle. The CDR3 consists of 14 residues. The DNA of the CDR3 is TGTGCCAGCAGTAGCAGGGCGAACACCGGGGAGCTGTTTTTT. This gives the protein CASSSRANTGELFF.

The chain links TRBV12-5 to TRBJ2-3; 8 bases match TRBD1. Germline V gene sequence: CDR1 LGHNT, CDR2 FRNRAP. J was trimmed by 7 bases and V by 7 bases; bases with no gene match: 4. This CDR3 region has 12 residues. CDR3 sequence reads: CASDAGGYTQYF. CDR3 DNA sequence: TGTGCTAGTGACGCAGGGGGCTATACGCAGTATTTT.

The chain carries TRBV5-1 and TRBJ2-7, with D possibly TRBD2 on 5 matching bases. V was clipped by 2 bases and J by 2 bases, with 14 bases between them. The CDR3 has 15 residues. The germline V gene encodes CDR1 SGHRS and CDR2 YFSETQ. The CDR3 nucleotides are TGCGCCAGCAGCTTTTTGGCGGGCGCTGCCTACGAGCAGTACTTC. The encoded protein is CASSFLAGAAYEQYF.

The V gene is TRBV5-1, the J gene TRBJ1-5; 12 bases agree with TRBD1. The CDR3 consists of 16 residues. V was pared by 3 bases and J by 7 bases, with 8 bases of the junction left unmatched. Per the germline V gene, CDR1 is SGHRS and CDR2 is YFSETQ. CDR3 amino acids: CASSSRDRGLRQPQHF. The CDR3 DNA sequence: TGCGCCAGCAGCTCCAGGGACAGGGGGCTGAGGCAGCCCCAGCATTTT.

The chain couples TRBV5-6 to TRBJ1-2; D possibly corresponds to TRBD1 (5 bases). V was clipped by 5 bases and J by 5 bases, with 16 bases between them. The CDR3 has 14 amino acids. CDR1 SGHDT and CDR2 YYEEEE come from the germline V gene. DNA for the CDR3: TGTGCCAGCAGATCCCCGGGGGGAGCTTATGGCTACACCTTC. Translated, it gives CASRSPGGAYGYTF.

Many counts were recorded for this clone. The chain combines TRBV7-2 with TRBJ2-3; 8 nucleotides line up with TRBD2. The germline gives CDR1 SGHTA, CDR2 FQGNSA. Trimming cost V 5 bases and J 2 bases; bases outside gene matches: 6. The CDR3 has 15 amino acids. The CDR3 DNA reads as TGTGCCAGCAGCCCCTCGGGGGGGAACACAGATACGCAGTATTTT. Translation: CASSPSGGNTDTQYF. The whole variable domain, filled in from reference TRBV7-2 and TRBJ2-3, reads GAGVSQSPSNKVTEKGKDVELRCDPISGHTALYWYRQSLGQGLEFLIYFQGNSAPDKSGLPSDRFSAERTGGSVSTLTIQRTQQEDSAVYLCASSPSGGNTDTQYFGPGTRLTVL.